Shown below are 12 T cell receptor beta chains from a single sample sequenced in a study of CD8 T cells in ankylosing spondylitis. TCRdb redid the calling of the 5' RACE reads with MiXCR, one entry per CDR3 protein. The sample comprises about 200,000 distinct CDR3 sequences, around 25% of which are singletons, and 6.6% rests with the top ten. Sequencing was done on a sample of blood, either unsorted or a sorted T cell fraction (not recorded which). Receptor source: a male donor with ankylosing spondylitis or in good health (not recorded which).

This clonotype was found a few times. This CDR3 reads CSVPMGSLAGFYSEQFF. The CDR3 coding sequence is TGCAGCGTCCCTATGGGGTCGCTAGCGGGATTTTATAGTGAGCAGTTCTTC. This chain joins TRBV29-1 and TRBJ2-1, with TRBD2 matching over 9 bases. This CDR3 has 17 amino acids. Germline V CDR1 and CDR2: SQVTM, ANQGSEA. The junction had 21 bases not matched to a gene; V was cut back by 6 bases and J by 9 bases.

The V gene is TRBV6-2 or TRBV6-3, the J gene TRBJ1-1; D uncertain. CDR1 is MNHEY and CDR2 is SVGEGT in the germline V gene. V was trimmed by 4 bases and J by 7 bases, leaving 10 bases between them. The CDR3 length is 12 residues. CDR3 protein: CASSSHRDEAFF. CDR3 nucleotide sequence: TGTGCCAGCAGTTCCCACCGGGATGAAGCTTTCTTT.

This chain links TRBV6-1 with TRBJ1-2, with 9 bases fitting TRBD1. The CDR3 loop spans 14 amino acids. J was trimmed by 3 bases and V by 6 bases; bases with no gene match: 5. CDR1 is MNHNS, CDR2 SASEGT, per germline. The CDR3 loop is CASSWDREDYGYTF. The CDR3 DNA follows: TGTGCCAGCAGCTGGGACAGGGAGGACTATGGCTACACCTTC.

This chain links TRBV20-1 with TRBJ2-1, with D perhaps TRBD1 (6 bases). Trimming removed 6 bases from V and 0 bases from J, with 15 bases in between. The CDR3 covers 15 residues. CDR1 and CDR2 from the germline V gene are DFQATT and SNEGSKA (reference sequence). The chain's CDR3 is CSALKPGDSYNEQFF. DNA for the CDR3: TGCAGTGCCCTGAAGCCAGGGGACTCCTACAATGAGCAGTTCTTC.

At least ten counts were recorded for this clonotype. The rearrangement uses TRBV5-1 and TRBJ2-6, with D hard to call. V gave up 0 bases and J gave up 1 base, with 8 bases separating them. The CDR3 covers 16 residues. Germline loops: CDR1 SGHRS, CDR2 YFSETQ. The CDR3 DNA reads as TGCGCCAGCAGCTTGGCCTTTTCTTCTGGGGCCAACGTCCTGACTTTC. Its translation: CASSLAFSSGANVLTF.

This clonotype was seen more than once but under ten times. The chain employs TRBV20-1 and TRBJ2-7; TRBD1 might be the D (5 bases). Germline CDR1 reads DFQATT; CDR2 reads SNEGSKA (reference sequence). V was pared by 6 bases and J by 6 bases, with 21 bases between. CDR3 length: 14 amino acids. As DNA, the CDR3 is TGCAGTGCAACTCCTACAGGAGAGATCTCCGAGCAGTACTTC. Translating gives CSATPTGEISEQYF.

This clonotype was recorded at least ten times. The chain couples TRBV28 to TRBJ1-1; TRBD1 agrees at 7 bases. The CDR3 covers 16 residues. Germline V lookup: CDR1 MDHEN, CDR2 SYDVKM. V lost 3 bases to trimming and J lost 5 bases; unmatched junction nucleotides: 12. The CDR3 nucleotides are TGTGCCAGCAGTTTGGTTGGGGGAGGGGGCGGAACTGAAGCTTTCTTT. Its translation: CASSLVGGGGGTEAFF.

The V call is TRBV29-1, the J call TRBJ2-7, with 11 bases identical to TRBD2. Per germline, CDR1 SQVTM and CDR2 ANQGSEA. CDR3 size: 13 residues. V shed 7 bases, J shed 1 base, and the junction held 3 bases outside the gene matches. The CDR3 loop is CSALAGGSYEQYF. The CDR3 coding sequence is TGCAGCGCCCTAGCGGGAGGTTCCTACGAGCAGTACTTC.

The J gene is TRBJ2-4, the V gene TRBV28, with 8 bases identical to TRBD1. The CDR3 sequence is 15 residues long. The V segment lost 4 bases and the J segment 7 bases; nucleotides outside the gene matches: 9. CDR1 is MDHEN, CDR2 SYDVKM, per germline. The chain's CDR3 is CASSSTGQGLNIQYF. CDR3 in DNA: TGTGCCAGCAGTTCCACCGGACAGGGATTGAACATTCAGTACTTC. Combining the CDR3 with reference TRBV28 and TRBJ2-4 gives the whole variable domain DVKVTQSSRYLVKRTGEKVFLECVQDMDHENMFWYRQDPGLGLRLIYFSYDVKMKEKGDIPEGYSVSREKKERFSLILESASTNQTSMYLCASSSTGQGLNIQYFGAGTRLSVL.

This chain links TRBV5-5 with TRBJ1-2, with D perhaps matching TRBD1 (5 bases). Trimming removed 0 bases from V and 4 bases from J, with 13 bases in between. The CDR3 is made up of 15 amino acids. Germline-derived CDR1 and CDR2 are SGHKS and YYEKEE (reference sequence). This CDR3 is CASSLASGEGYGYTF. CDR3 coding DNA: TGTGCCAGCAGCTTGGCCTCGGGGGAGGGCTATGGCTACACCTTC.

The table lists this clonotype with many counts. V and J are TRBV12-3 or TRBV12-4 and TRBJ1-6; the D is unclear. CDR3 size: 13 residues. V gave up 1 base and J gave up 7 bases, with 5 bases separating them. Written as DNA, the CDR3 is TGTGCCAGCAGTTTAGGTGCCAATTCACCCCTCCACTTT. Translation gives CASSLGANSPLHF.

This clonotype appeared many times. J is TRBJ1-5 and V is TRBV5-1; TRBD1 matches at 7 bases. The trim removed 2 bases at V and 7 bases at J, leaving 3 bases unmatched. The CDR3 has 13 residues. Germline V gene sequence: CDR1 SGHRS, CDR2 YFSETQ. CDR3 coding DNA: TGCGCCAGCAGCTTTGACAGGGACCAGCCCCAGCATTTT. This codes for CASSFDRDQPQHF.